Each of the 19 T cell receptor beta chains below was sequenced from the same sample in a study of early T cells in non-severe SARS-CoV-2 infection. TCRdb re-called the 5' RACE reads with MiXCR, one entry per CDR3 protein. The sample lists around 64,000 distinct CDR3 sequences; over 9.5% were seen once. The sequencing here drew on whole blood, taken at baseline. The receptors derive from an adult who was a healthcare worker with PCR-confirmed SARS-CoV-2 infection or an uninfected control (not recorded which).

The chain employs TRBV29-1 and TRBJ1-1; D ambiguous. Germline CDR1 SQVTM, CDR2 ANQGSEA. This CDR3 has 10 amino acids. Trimming removed 3 bases at V and 1 base at J, with 0 bases between. The CDR3 spells CSVENTEAFF. For the CDR3, the DNA is TGCAGCGTTGAGAACACTGAAGCTTTCTTT.

This clonotype was seen a handful of times. This chain links TRBV5-5 with TRBJ2-1; no definite D call. This CDR3 is built from 15 residues. CDR1 and CDR2 from the germline V gene are SGHKS and YYEKEE (reference sequence). Trimming removed 4 bases at V and 5 bases at J, with 16 bases between. DNA of the CDR3: TGTGCCAGCAGCGTGGGTGGTACAAGGAACAATGAGCAGTTCTTC. It is translated as CASSVGGTRNNEQFF.

About this clonotype: One junction end disagrees with the germline gene, perhaps due to a read error. The chain is built from TRBV7-7 and TRBJ2-1, with 7 nucleotides matching TRBD2. The CDR3 runs 16 residues. Germline V gene lookup returns CDR1 SSHAT and CDR2 FNYEAQ (reference sequence). This CDR3 reads CASSLGVLAEYNEQFF. DNA of the CDR3: TGTGCTAGCAGCTTAGGAGTCCTAGCGGAATACAATGAGCAGTTCTTC. The whole variable domain, filled in from reference TRBV7-7 and TRBJ2-1, reads GAGVSQSPRYKVTKRGQDVTLRCDPISSHATLYWYQQALGQGPEFLTYFNYEAQPDKSGLPSDRFSAERPEGSISTLTIQRTEQRDSAMYRCASSLGVLAEYNEQFFGPGTRLTVL.

The sample holds many counts of this clonotype. This chain connects TRBV20-1 to TRBJ2-1, with 8 bases identical to TRBD1. CDR1 and CDR2 from the germline V gene are DFQATT and SNEGSKA (reference sequence). V trimming: 0 bases; J trimming: 5 bases; junction bases outside the gene matches: 3. The CDR3 covers 14 residues. The CDR3 loop is CSARDGQGHNEQFF. The CDR3 nucleotides read TGCAGTGCTAGAGATGGACAGGGCCACAATGAGCAGTTCTTC.

This clonotype came up a few times. The rearrangement joins TRBV6-5 to TRBJ2-1, with TRBD2 matching over 7 bases. The CDR3 sequence is 14 residues long. Trimming removed 6 bases from V and 3 bases from J; junction bases left unmatched: 5. CDR1 and CDR2 from the germline V gene are MNHEY and SVGAGI. CDR3 DNA: TGTGCCAGCAGACCTAGCGGAGACTACAATGAGCAGTTCTTC. Its protein product is CASRPSGDYNEQFF.

The table lists this clonotype with many counts. V usage is TRBV10-1 and J usage is TRBJ2-7; D ambiguous. Germline lookup yields CDR1 WNHNN and CDR2 SYGVQD (reference sequence). The V end was cut by 5 bases, the J end by 11 bases, with 16 bases between. The CDR3 length is 12 residues. The chain's CDR3 is CASSNPGSREYF. The CDR3 DNA is TGCGCCAGCAGTAATCCAGGCTCTAGGGAGTACTTC.

This chain uses TRBV6-5 with TRBJ2-1, with 8 nucleotides matching TRBD1. J was trimmed by 8 bases and V by 2 bases; bases with no gene match: 2. This CDR3 contains 13 residues. Germline values: CDR1 MNHEY, CDR2 SVGAGI. The chain's CDR3 is CASSYQDRDEQFF. The CDR3 DNA reads TGTGCCAGCAGTTACCAGGACAGGGATGAGCAGTTCTTC.

There are many counts of this clonotype. The J gene is TRBJ1-1, the V gene TRBV12-3 or TRBV12-4; D unresolved. The CDR3 spans 11 residues. Trimming took off 3 bases at V and 8 bases at J, with 7 bases between the two ends. The CDR3 DNA sequence: TGTGCCAGCAGTTTTATAGGGGAAGCTTTCTTT. Protein sequence: CASSFIGEAFF.

This clonotype was seen a handful of times. The chain recombines TRBV4-2 with TRBJ2-7, with a tentative D call TRBD2 (5 bases). Germline-derived CDR1 and CDR2 are LGHNA and YNFKEQ. V was cut by 1 base and J by 5 bases, with 21 bases left in between. This CDR3 has 17 residues. The CDR3 nucleotides are TGTGCCAGCAGCCAAGTAGTGGTGGGTCTCGGGGTGCACGAGCAGTACTTC. Its translation: CASSQVVVGLGVHEQYF.

The chain links TRBV7-9 to TRBJ1-2, with 11 bases that match TRBD1. The CDR3 length is 14 residues. The germline gives CDR1 SEHNR, CDR2 FQNEAQ (reference sequence). Trimming took 6 bases from V and 3 from J; bases not matched to a gene: 3. The CDR3 nucleotides read TGTGCCAGCAGGCGGACAGGGGGCGACTATGGCTACACCTTC. It translates to CASRRTGGDYGYTF. Using reference TRBV7-9 and TRBJ1-2 for the parts outside the CDR3, the full variable domain is DTGVSQNPRHKITKRGQNVTFRCDPISEHNRLYWYRQTLGQGPEFLTYFQNEAQLEKSRLLSDRFSAERPKGSFSTLEIQRTEQGDSAMYLCASRRTGGDYGYTFGSGTRLTVV.

This clonotype was seen many times. This chain connects TRBV7-9 to TRBJ1-6; D is uncertain. Between the trimmed V and J ends, which lost 4 bases and 0 bases, there was a span of 16 bases. The CDR3 length is 18 residues. The germline CDR1 and CDR2 sequences are SEHNR and FQNEAQ (reference sequence). CDR3 region: CASSSLPAASSYNSPLHF. In nucleotides, the CDR3 is TGTGCCAGCAGCTCCCTGCCCGCGGCGAGCTCCTATAATTCACCCCTCCACTTT. Full variable domain (rest looked up from reference TRBV7-9 and TRBJ1-6): DTGVSQNPRHKITKRGQNVTFRCDPISEHNRLYWYRQTLGQGPEFLTYFQNEAQLEKSRLLSDRFSAERPKGSFSTLEIQRTEQGDSAMYLCASSSLPAASSYNSPLHFGNGTRLTVT.

In this sample, this clonotype turned up once. A much larger clone sits a single nucleotide away, making a read error possible. The chain recombines TRBV11-2 with TRBJ1-1; D is uncertain. This CDR3 contains 13 residues. CDR1 is SGHAT, CDR2 FQNNGV, per germline. V was clipped by 0 bases and J by 0 bases, with 2 bases between them. Here the CDR3 reads CASSLELNTEAFF. The DNA of the CDR3 is TGTGCCAGCAGCTTAGAACTGAACACTGAAGCTTTCTTT.

The chain couples TRBV12-3 or TRBV12-4 to TRBJ1-5; no firm D call. The CDR3 runs to 14 residues. Trimming removed 4 bases from V and 0 bases from J, with 7 bases in between. CDR3 DNA sequence: TGTGCCAGCAGTTCCCAGAATAGCAATCAGCCCCAGCATTTT. Translated, it gives CASSSQNSNQPQHF.

J is TRBJ1-4 and V is TRBV7-9; D call uncertain. This CDR3 is built from 14 residues. V was cut by 5 bases and J by 7 bases, with 14 bases left in between. Germline V gene data show CDR1 as SEHNR and CDR2 as FQNEAQ (reference sequence). The CDR3 nucleotides are TGTGCCAGCAGCCCTGTCAGTTCGAGTGAAAAACTGTTTTTT. Translation gives CASSPVSSSEKLFF.

V and J are TRBV29-1 and TRBJ2-5, with D perhaps TRBD2 (5 bases). CDR3 length: 12 residues. Trimming removed 7 bases from V and 4 bases from J, with 13 bases in between. The germline V gene encodes CDR1 SQVTM and CDR2 ANQGSEA. CDR3 DNA: TGCAGCGGAGACTACCCAGGAGAGACCCAGTACTTC. Translation: CSGDYPGETQYF. The whole variable domain, filled in from reference TRBV29-1 and TRBJ2-5, reads SAVISQKPSRDICQRGTSLTIQCQVDSQVTMMFWYRQQPGQSLTLIATANQGSEATYESGFVIDKFPISRPNLTFSTLTVSNMSPEDSSIYLCSGDYPGETQYFGPGTRLLVL.

This clonotype was found many times. The J gene is TRBJ1-1, the V gene TRBV7-2, with D unresolved. Trimming removed 7 bases at V and 2 bases at J, with 11 bases between. Germline values: CDR1 SGHTA, CDR2 FQGNSA. The CDR3 loop spans 13 amino acids. The CDR3 DNA is TGTGCCAGCACCCTTGATGGAAACACTGAAGCTTTCTTT. The encoded protein is CASTLDGNTEAFF.

The genes are TRBV28 and TRBJ1-1; tentative D call: TRBD1 (6 bases). Germline V gives CDR1 MDHEN, CDR2 SYDVKM. V was pared by 4 bases and J by 0 bases, with 9 bases between. This CDR3 comprises 14 residues. The CDR3 sequence: CASSYRDLNTEAFF. The DNA for the CDR3 is TGTGCCAGCAGTTACAGGGACTTGAACACTGAAGCTTTCTTT. Together with reference TRBV28 and TRBJ1-1, the CDR3 gives the full variable domain: DVKVTQSSRYLVKRTGEKVFLECVQDMDHENMFWYRQDPGLGLRLIYFSYDVKMKEKGDIPEGYSVSREKKERFSLILESASTNQTSMYLCASSYRDLNTEAFFGQGTRLTVV.

This clonotype was seen at least ten times. The chain combines TRBV20-1 with TRBJ1-1, with D possibly being TRBD1 (5 bases). The germline V and J ends were trimmed by 2 bases and 1 base, with 8 bases remaining between them. The germline V gene has CDR1 DFQATT and CDR2 SNEGSKA (reference sequence). The CDR3 is made up of 13 amino acids. This chain's CDR3 is CSARLGANTEAFF. The CDR3 region has the DNA TGCAGTGCTAGACTAGGGGCGAACACTGAAGCTTTCTTT.

This clonotype was observed a few times. This sequence joins TRBV10-3 and TRBJ2-7, with D hard to call. Germline loops: CDR1 ENHRY, CDR2 SYGVKD. This CDR3 has 12 residues. Deletions cut 0 bases from V and 8 bases from J, with 8 bases between. CDR3 sequence reads: CAISESDRKQYF. The DNA of the CDR3 is TGTGCCATCAGTGAGTCGGACCGGAAGCAGTACTTC.